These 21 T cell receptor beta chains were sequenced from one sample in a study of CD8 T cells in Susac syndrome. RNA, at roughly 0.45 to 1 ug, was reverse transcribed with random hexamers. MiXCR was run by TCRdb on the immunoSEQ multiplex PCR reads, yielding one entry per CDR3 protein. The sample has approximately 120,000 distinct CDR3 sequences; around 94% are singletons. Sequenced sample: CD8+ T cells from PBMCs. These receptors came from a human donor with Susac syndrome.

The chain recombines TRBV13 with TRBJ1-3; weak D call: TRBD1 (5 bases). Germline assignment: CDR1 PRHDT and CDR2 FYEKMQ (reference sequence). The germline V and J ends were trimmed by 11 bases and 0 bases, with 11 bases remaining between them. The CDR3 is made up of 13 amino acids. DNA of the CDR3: TGTGCCTGCGAGGGGTCCTCTGGAAACACCATATATTTT. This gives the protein CACEGSSGNTIYF.

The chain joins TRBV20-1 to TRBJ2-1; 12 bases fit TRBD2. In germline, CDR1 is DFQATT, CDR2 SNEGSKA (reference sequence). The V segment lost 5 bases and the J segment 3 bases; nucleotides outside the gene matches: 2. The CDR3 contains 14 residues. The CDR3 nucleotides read TGCAGTGCTCGGACTAGCGGGGACTACAATGAGCAGTTCTTC. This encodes CSARTSGDYNEQFF.

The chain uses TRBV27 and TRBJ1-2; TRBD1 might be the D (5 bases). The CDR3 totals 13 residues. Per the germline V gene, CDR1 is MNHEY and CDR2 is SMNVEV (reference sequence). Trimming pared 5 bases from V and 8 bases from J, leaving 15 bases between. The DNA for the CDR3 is TGTGCCAGCAGTCAGGGACTCCTCGGGGGCTACACCTTC. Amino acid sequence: CASSQGLLGGYTF.

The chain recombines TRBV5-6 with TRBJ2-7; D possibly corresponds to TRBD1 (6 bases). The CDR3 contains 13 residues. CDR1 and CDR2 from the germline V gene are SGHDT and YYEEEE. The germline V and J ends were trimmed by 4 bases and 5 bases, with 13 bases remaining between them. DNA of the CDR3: TGTGCCAGCAGCCCAACACAGGGACACGAGCAGTACTTC. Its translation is CASSPTQGHEQYF.

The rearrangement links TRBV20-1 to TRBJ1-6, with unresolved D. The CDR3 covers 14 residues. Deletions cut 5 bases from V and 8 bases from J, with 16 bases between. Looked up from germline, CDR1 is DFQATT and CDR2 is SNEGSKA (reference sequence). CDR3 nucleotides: TGCAGTGCTGCCCTGGAGAGGGTGGATTCACCCCTCCACTTT. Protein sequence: CSAALERVDSPLHF.

In DNA form, the CDR3 reads TGTGCCAGCAGTGAAGTCAGGGGGGTGAACACTGAAGCTTTCTTT. The encoded protein is CASSEVRGVNTEAFF. The chain couples TRBV2 to TRBJ1-1, with 7 nucleotides matching TRBD1. The ends lost 1 base at V and 0 bases at J; junction bases unmatched: 2. The CDR3 extends over 15 amino acids. Germline V CDR1 and CDR2: SNHLY, FYNNEI. The complete variable domain, with remaining parts taken from reference TRBV2 and TRBJ1-1, reads EPEVTQTPSHQVTQMGQEVILRCVPISNHLYFYWYRQILGQKVEFLVSFYNNEISEKSEIFDDQFSVERPDGSNFTLKIRSTKLEDSAMYFCASSEVRGVNTEAFFGQGTRLTVV.

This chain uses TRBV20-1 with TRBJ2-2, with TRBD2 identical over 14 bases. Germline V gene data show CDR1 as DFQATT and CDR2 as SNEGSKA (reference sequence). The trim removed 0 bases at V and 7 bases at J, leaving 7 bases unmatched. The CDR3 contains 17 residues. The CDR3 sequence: CSARDMTSGGDHGELFF. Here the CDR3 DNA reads TGCAGTGCTAGAGATATGACTAGCGGGGGGGATCACGGGGAGCTGTTTTTT.

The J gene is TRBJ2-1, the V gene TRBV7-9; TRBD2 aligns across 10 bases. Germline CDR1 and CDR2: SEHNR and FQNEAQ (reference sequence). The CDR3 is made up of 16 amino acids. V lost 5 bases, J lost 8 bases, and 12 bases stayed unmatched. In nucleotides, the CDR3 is TGTGCCAGCAGCCATGAGCGGGAGGGCCGTTTGGATGAGCAGTTCTTC. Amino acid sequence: CASSHEREGRLDEQFF.

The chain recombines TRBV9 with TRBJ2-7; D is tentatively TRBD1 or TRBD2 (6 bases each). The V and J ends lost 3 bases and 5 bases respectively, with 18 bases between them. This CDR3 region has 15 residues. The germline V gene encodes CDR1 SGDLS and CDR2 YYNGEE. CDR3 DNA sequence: TGTGCCAGCAGCGCGGTAGGGGGGCGTCAGGACGAGCAGTACTTC. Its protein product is CASSAVGGRQDEQYF.

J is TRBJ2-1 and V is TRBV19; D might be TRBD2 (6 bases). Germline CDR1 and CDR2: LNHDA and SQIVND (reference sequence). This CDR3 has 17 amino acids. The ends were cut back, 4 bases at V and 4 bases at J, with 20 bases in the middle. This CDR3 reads CASSTNLASRVYNEQFF. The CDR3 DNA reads TGTGCCAGTAGTACCAACCTAGCGTCCCGGGTGTACAATGAGCAGTTCTTC.

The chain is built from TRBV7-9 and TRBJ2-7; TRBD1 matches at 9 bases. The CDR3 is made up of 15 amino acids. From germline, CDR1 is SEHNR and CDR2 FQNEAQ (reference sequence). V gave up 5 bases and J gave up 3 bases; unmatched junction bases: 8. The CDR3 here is CASSQGTGLGYEQYF. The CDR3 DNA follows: TGTGCCAGCAGCCAAGGGACAGGGCTCGGCTACGAGCAGTACTTC.

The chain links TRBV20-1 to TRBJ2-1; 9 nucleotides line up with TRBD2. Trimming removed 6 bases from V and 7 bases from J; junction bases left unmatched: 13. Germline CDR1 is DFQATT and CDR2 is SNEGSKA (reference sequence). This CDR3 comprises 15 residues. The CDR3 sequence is CSAESGGRAGNEQFF. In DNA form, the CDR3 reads TGCAGTGCCGAGAGTGGCGGGAGGGCCGGGAATGAGCAGTTCTTC.

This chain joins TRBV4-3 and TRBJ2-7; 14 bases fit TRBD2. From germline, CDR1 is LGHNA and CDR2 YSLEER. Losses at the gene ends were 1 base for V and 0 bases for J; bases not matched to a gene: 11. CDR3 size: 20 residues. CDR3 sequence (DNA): TGCGCCAGCAGCCAAGCCCCGGGACTAGCGGGAGTTGGGAGCTCCTACGAGCAGTACTTC. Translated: CASSQAPGLAGVGSSYEQYF.

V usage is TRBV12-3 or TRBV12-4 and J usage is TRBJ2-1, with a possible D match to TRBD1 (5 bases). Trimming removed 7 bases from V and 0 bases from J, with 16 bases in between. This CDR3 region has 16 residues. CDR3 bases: TGTGCCAGCACCCTAGGGGTTCCCATCTCCTACAATGAGCAGTTCTTC. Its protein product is CASTLGVPISYNEQFF.

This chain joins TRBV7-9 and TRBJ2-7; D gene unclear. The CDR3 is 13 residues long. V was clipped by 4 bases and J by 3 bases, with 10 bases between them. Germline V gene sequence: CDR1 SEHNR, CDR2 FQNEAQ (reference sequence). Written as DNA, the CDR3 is TGTGCCAGCAGCTACGACCGAGTCTACGAGCAGTACTTC. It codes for CASSYDRVYEQYF.

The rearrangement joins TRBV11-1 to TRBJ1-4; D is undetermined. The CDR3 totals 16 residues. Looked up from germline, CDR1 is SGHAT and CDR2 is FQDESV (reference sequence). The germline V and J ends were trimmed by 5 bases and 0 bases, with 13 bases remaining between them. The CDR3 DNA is TGTGCCAGCAGCGCCCAACGGTTCGCAACTAATGAAAAACTGTTTTTT. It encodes CASSAQRFATNEKLFF.

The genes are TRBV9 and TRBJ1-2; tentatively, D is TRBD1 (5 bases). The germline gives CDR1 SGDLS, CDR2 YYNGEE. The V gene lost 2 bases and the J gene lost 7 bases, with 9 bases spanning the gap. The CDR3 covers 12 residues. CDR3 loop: CASSVRDGGYTF. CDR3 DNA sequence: TGTGCCAGCAGCGTCAGGGACGGTGGCTACACCTTC.

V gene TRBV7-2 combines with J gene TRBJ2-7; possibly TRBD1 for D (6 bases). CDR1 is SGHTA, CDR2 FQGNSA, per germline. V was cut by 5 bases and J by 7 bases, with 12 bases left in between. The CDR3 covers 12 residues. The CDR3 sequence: CASSQTGTEQYF. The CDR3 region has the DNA TGTGCCAGCAGCCAAACAGGGACGGAGCAGTACTTC.

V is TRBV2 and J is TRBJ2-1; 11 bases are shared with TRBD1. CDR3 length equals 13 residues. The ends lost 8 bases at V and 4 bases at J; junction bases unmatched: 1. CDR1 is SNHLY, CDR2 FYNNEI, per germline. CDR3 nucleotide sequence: TGTGCCAGCCGGGACAGGGGGTACAATGAGCAGTTCTTC. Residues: CASRDRGYNEQFF. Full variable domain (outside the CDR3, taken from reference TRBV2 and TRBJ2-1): EPEVTQTPSHQVTQMGQEVILRCVPISNHLYFYWYRQILGQKVEFLVSFYNNEISEKSEIFDDQFSVERPDGSNFTLKIRSTKLEDSAMYFCASRDRGYNEQFFGPGTRLTVL.

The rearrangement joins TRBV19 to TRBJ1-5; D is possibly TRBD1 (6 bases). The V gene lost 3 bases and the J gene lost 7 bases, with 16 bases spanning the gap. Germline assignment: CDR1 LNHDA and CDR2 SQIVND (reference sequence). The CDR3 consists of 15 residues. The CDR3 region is CASSIMAQGRQPQHF. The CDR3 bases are TGTGCCAGTAGTATTATGGCTCAGGGGAGACAGCCCCAGCATTTT.

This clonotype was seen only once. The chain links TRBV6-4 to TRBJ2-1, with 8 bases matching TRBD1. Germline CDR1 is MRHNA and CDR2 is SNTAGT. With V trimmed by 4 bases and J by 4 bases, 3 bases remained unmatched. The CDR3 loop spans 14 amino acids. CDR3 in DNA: TGTGCCAGCAGTGCACAGGGGGAGTACAATGAGCAGTTCTTC. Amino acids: CASSAQGEYNEQFF.